These 32 T cell receptor beta chains came from one sample sequenced in a study of control samples from healthy donors and cancer patients (dated by TCRdb to the early 2020s). Receptor libraries were prepared by the immunoSEQ multiplex PCR assay. This immuneACCESS table, as held by TCRdb, lists in-frame sequences with V and J called but not all clones. Of the missing ones, under half trace to an unresolved V gene in checked studies; the others have no known cause. The sample includes 70,000 to 100,000 clones, with roughly nine tenths observed a single time. The ten largest clones represent 6.5% to 8% of the sample. The specimen was blood. The receptor source for this set is a woman aged 55-70 years in good health.

V and J are TRBV10-2 and TRBJ2-5; tentatively, D is TRBD1 (5 bases). The CDR3 consists of 14 residues. With 6 bases removed from V and 4 bases from J, the gap between germline ends came to 15 bases. CDR1 WSHSY and CDR2 SAAADI come from the germline V gene. CDR3: CASRGPTVGETQYF. CDR3 in DNA: TGCGCCAGCAGGGGGCCAACAGTCGGAGAGACCCAGTACTTC.

The chain carries TRBV6-5 and TRBJ2-2; D gene unclear. V was cut by 8 bases and J by 6 bases, with 13 bases left in between. This CDR3 has 13 amino acids. Germline V gives CDR1 MNHEY, CDR2 SVGAGI. The CDR3 DNA is TGTGCCAGCTTAGGAGTTTCTCCCGGGGAGCTGTTTTTT. Translating gives CASLGVSPGELFF.

The rearrangement uses TRBV27 and TRBJ2-1; D may be TRBD1 (6 bases). Trimming took 6 bases from V and 2 from J, leaving 11 bases between them. This CDR3 has 14 amino acids. Germline lookup yields CDR1 MNHEY and CDR2 SMNVEV (reference sequence). The CDR3 bases are TGTGCCAGCAGGCTCCGGGACACCTACAATGAGCAGTTCTTC. It codes for CASRLRDTYNEQFF.

J is TRBJ2-1 and V is TRBV7-8; 13 bases match TRBD2. Per the germline V gene, CDR1 is SGHVS and CDR2 is FQNEAQ. The CDR3 covers 19 residues. Trimming cost V 3 bases and J 0 bases; bases outside gene matches: 8. CDR3 coding DNA: TGTGCCAGCAGCTTCGGACTAGCGGGAGCGACGAGCTCCTACAATGAGCAGTTCTTC. Protein product: CASSFGLAGATSSYNEQFF. Variable domain in full (rest from reference TRBV7-8 and TRBJ2-1): GAGVSQSPRYKVAKRGQDVALRCDPISGHVSLFWYQQALGQGPEFLTYFQNEAQLDKSGLPSDRFFAERPEGSVSTLKIQRTQQEDSAVYLCASSFGLAGATSSYNEQFFGPGTRLTVL.

This sequence joins TRBV7-2 and TRBJ2-7; a possible D gene is TRBD2 (5 bases). The CDR3 runs to 14 residues. V was clipped by 2 bases and J by 0 bases, with 8 bases between them. From germline, CDR1 is SGHTA and CDR2 FQGNSA. The CDR3 bases are TGTGCCAGCAGCTTAAGCGGTAGCTCCTACGAGCAGTACTTC. This codes for CASSLSGSSYEQYF. Full variable domain (missing parts from reference TRBV7-2 and TRBJ2-7): GAGVSQSPSNKVTEKGKDVELRCDPISGHTALYWYRQSLGQGLEFLIYFQGNSAPDKSGLPSDRFSAERTGGSVSTLTIQRTQQEDSAVYLCASSLSGSSYEQYFGPGTRLTVT.

The J gene is TRBJ1-4, the V gene TRBV25-1; D may be TRBD1 (5 bases). Trimming pared 5 bases from V and 8 bases from J, leaving 15 bases between. In germline, CDR1 is MGHDK, CDR2 SYGVNS. There are 14 residues in the CDR3. The CDR3 coding sequence is TGTGCCAGCAGTCCCCCGGGGGGGGGAGAAAAACTGTTTTTT. The encoded protein is CASSPPGGGEKLFF.

The chain employs TRBV5-1 and TRBJ1-1; D possibly corresponds to TRBD1 (6 bases). Deletions cut 6 bases from V and 5 bases from J, with 20 bases between. The CDR3 is made up of 15 amino acids. Germline assignment: CDR1 SGHRS and CDR2 YFSETQ. The CDR3 is CASTPFGGAGTEAFF. CDR3 coding DNA: TGCGCCAGCACCCCCTTCGGGGGCGCGGGGACTGAAGCTTTCTTT.

The gene calls are TRBV25-1 and TRBJ2-5; D may correspond to TRBD1 or TRBD2 (5 bases each). The germline V gene has CDR1 MGHDK and CDR2 SYGVNS. V was pared by 5 bases and J by 6 bases, with 16 bases between. The CDR3 is 14 amino acids. CDR3 sequence (DNA): TGTGCCAGCAGTAAAACAACTTGGGGGAAGACCCAGTACTTC. Residues: CASSKTTWGKTQYF.

The genes are TRBV11-3 and TRBJ1-4; D may be TRBD1 (6 bases). V dropped 3 bases and J dropped 8 bases, with 22 bases sitting between them. From germline, CDR1 is SGHNT and CDR2 YENEEA. The CDR3 spans 17 residues. CDR3 DNA sequence: TGTGCCAGCAGCTTCGGCGGGGGCGCAGGTGGTAGGGAAAAACTGTTTTTT. Its translation: CASSFGGGAGGREKLFF.

The chain couples TRBV28 to TRBJ1-1; D perhaps matches TRBD1 (6 bases). The V gene lost 2 bases and the J gene lost 0 bases, with 10 bases spanning the gap. The V gene's germline CDR1 is MDHEN and CDR2 SYDVKM. The CDR3 has 15 amino acids. CDR3 bases: TGTGCCAGCAGTTTACATACAGGGCTGAACACTGAAGCTTTCTTT. It is translated as CASSLHTGLNTEAFF.

The V gene is TRBV4-2, the J gene TRBJ2-5; possible D gene TRBD1, 7 bases. Germline loops: CDR1 LGHNA, CDR2 YNFKEQ. Trimming stripped 2 bases from V and 5 bases from J, with 12 bases between. This CDR3 region has 14 residues. DNA for the CDR3: TGTGCCAGCAGCCAATCGCCAGGGGGGGAGACCCAGTACTTC. The encoded protein is CASSQSPGGETQYF.

The chain combines TRBV11-2 with TRBJ1-1; no clear D. CDR3 length: 14 amino acids. Germline values: CDR1 SGHAT, CDR2 FQNNGV. V was pared by 2 bases and J by 4 bases, with 11 bases between. CDR3 amino acids: CASSLKRRRTEAFF. CDR3 in DNA: TGTGCCAGCAGCTTAAAAAGAAGGCGCACTGAAGCTTTCTTT.

The CDR3 sequence is CASRTGQAPGGYTF. The CDR3 bases are TGTGCCAGCCGCACCGGACAGGCCCCCGGCGGCTACACCTTC. This chain connects TRBV6-5 to TRBJ1-2; 7 positions match TRBD1. The CDR3 has 14 amino acids. J lost 8 bases, V lost 8 bases, and 14 bases had no gene match. CDR1 is MNHEY, CDR2 SVGAGI, per germline.

The V and J genes are TRBV27 and TRBJ2-7, with D hard to call. From germline, CDR1 is MNHEY and CDR2 SMNVEV (reference sequence). Deletions cut 6 bases from V and 2 bases from J, with 14 bases between. The CDR3 has 14 residues. CDR3 protein: CASSSGGGTYEQYF. For the CDR3, the DNA is TGTGCCAGCAGCTCGGGTGGCGGTACCTACGAGCAGTACTTC.

The V gene is TRBV19, the J gene TRBJ2-2; TRBD2 agrees at 8 bases. Per germline, CDR1 LNHDA and CDR2 SQIVND (reference sequence). The CDR3 consists of 16 residues. V shed 3 bases and J 2 bases; nucleotides not matched to a gene: 5. The CDR3 spells CASSMALADNTGELFF. The DNA of the CDR3 is TGTGCCAGTAGTATGGCACTAGCGGATAACACCGGGGAGCTGTTTTTT.

This clone was detected once. This sequence joins TRBV2 and TRBJ1-5, with TRBD1 as a possible D gene (5 bases). Germline values: CDR1 SNHLY, CDR2 FYNNEI. The CDR3 extends over 18 amino acids. With 2 bases removed from V and 7 bases from J, the gap between germline ends came to 24 bases. CDR3 sequence reads: CASSESASNGGMMQPQHF. The CDR3 bases are TGTGCCAGCAGTGAATCTGCCTCCAACGGGGGGATGATGCAGCCCCAGCATTTT.

The count of this clone is one. V and J are TRBV12-3 or TRBV12-4 and TRBJ2-3; D ambiguous. V lost 7 bases and J lost 0, with 8 bases in between. The length of the CDR3 is 13 residues. This CDR3 reads CASTRTSTDTQYF. The CDR3 DNA follows: TGTGCCAGCACCCGTACTAGCACAGATACGCAGTATTTT.

The rearrangement links TRBV28 to TRBJ2-7; D unclear. Germline V gene lookup returns CDR1 MDHEN and CDR2 SYDVKM. CDR3 length: 14 amino acids. Trimming shortened V by 5 bases and J by 1 base, and 12 bases separated the two germline ends. The CDR3 loop is CASSGNSRSYEQYF. DNA of the CDR3: TGTGCCAGCAGTGGAAATAGCCGTTCCTACGAGCAGTACTTC.

The chain couples TRBV28 to TRBJ2-4; possible D gene TRBD2, 5 bases. Trimming removed 5 bases from V and 8 bases from J, with 13 bases in between. This CDR3 contains 13 residues. Germline CDR1 and CDR2: MDHEN and SYDVKM. CDR3 in amino acids: CASSTSPRHIQYF. DNA of the CDR3: TGTGCCAGCAGTACTAGTCCCCGCCACATTCAGTACTTC.

CDR3 in DNA: TGTGCCAGCAGCCAAGGAGGGACGAACACTGAAGCTTTCTTT. Translating it yields CASSQGGTNTEAFF. The chain combines TRBV3-1 (or the pseudogene TRBV3-2) with TRBJ1-1; D possibly corresponds to TRBD1 (5 bases). V was pared by 1 base and J by 1 base, with 7 bases between. CDR1 and CDR2 (germline): LGHDT, YNNKEL (reference sequence). The CDR3 spans 14 residues.

The V gene is TRBV19, the J gene TRBJ2-3; perhaps TRBD1 as D (5 bases). The CDR3 length is 16 residues. Germline CDR1 reads LNHDA; CDR2 reads SQIVND (reference sequence). Trimming took 6 bases from V and 1 from J, leaving 17 bases between them. The chain's CDR3 is CASSRIDRRGTDTQYF. For the CDR3, the DNA is TGTGCCAGTAGCCGAATCGACAGAAGGGGCACAGATACGCAGTATTTT.

This chain joins TRBV5-1 and TRBJ2-1; D is unclear. V dropped 1 base and J dropped 2 bases, with 10 bases sitting between them. The CDR3 is 15 amino acids. CDR1 SGHRS and CDR2 YFSETQ come from the germline V gene. The CDR3 loop reads CASSLSASPYNEQFF. DNA for the CDR3: TGCGCCAGCAGCTTGTCCGCTAGTCCCTACAATGAGCAGTTCTTC. Drawing the rest from reference TRBV5-1 and TRBJ2-1, the complete variable domain is KAGVTQTPRYLIKTRGQQVTLSCSPISGHRSVSWYQQTPGQGLQFLFEYFSETQRNKGNFPGRFSGRQFSNSRSEMNVSTLELGDSALYLCASSLSASPYNEQFFGPGTRLTVL.

V is TRBV7-9 and J is TRBJ2-3; weak D call: TRBD2 (6 bases). Trimming shortened V by 4 bases and J by 6 bases, and 14 bases separated the two germline ends. The germline V gene has CDR1 SEHNR and CDR2 FQNEAQ (reference sequence). There are 14 residues in the CDR3. CDR3 amino acids: CASSSPGAGDTQYF. CDR3 DNA: TGTGCCAGCAGCTCCCCGGGAGCTGGGGATACGCAGTATTTT.

V usage is TRBV6-5 and J usage is TRBJ1-6; D perhaps matches TRBD1 (6 bases). Germline values: CDR1 MNHEY, CDR2 SVGAGI. The germline V and J ends were trimmed by 7 bases and 8 bases, with 9 bases remaining between them. CDR3 length: 12 amino acids. The DNA of the CDR3 is TGTGCCAGCAATAACAGGGATTCACCCCTCCACTTT. Encoded protein: CASNNRDSPLHF.

Written as DNA, the CDR3 is TGTGCCACCAGCAGAGGACGGGAGGCAGATACGCAGTATTTT. It translates to CATSRGREADTQYF. V and J are TRBV15 and TRBJ2-3; 7 bases are shared with TRBD2. V shed 1 base and J 4 bases; nucleotides not matched to a gene: 2. CDR1 is LNHNV and CDR2 is YYDKDF in the germline V gene (reference sequence). The CDR3 is made up of 14 amino acids.

On this clone: Distinct nucleotide sequences in the sample also encode this CDR3. The chain links TRBV7-3 to TRBJ1-1; possibly TRBD1 for D (5 bases). V gave up 0 bases and J gave up 3 bases, with 8 bases separating them. The CDR3 is 14 amino acids. Germline V lookup: CDR1 SGHTA, CDR2 FQGTGA. CDR3 sequence (DNA): TGTGCCAGCAGCTTAACAGGGGCGGACACTGAAGCTTTCTTT. It yields the protein CASSLTGADTEAFF.

The gene calls are TRBV2 and TRBJ2-2; D may correspond to TRBD1 or TRBD2 (6 bases each). Germline V gives CDR1 SNHLY, CDR2 FYNNEI. This CDR3 is 16 amino acids long. V gave up 7 bases and J gave up 4 bases, with 19 bases separating them. This CDR3 reads CASKSMGGAFTGELFF. The CDR3 nucleotides read TGTGCCAGCAAGAGTATGGGGGGCGCGTTCACCGGGGAGCTGTTTTTT. The whole variable domain, remainder taken from reference TRBV2 and TRBJ2-2, is EPEVTQTPSHQVTQMGQEVILRCVPISNHLYFYWYRQILGQKVEFLVSFYNNEISEKSEIFDDQFSVERPDGSNFTLKIRSTKLEDSAMYFCASKSMGGAFTGELFFGEGSRLTVL.

This clone was observed a single time. The rearrangement links TRBV28 to TRBJ2-2; TRBD1 matches at 10 bases. Germline assignment: CDR1 MDHEN and CDR2 SYDVKM. The CDR3 contains 16 residues. After removal of 4 bases from V and 6 bases from J, the junction contained 8 bases not matched to a gene. The CDR3 loop is CASSYPGQGRAGELFF. CDR3 bases: TGTGCCAGCAGTTACCCGGGACAGGGGAGGGCCGGGGAGCTGTTTTTT.

The chain carries TRBV2 and TRBJ1-2, with 8 nucleotides matching TRBD1. V gave up 6 bases and J gave up 7 bases; unmatched junction bases: 7. Germline-derived CDR1 and CDR2 are SNHLY and FYNNEI. The CDR3 has 13 amino acids. The CDR3 DNA is TGTGCCAGCAGCGACAGGGGATTTACTGGCTACACCTTC. It codes for CASSDRGFTGYTF.

This clone was observed once. This rearrangement joins TRBV10-3 to TRBJ2-3; D tentatively reads TRBD1 or TRBD2 (6 bases each). In germline, CDR1 is ENHRY, CDR2 SYGVKD. The CDR3 is 15 residues long. Deletions cut 10 bases from V and 0 bases from J, with 17 bases between. The CDR3 loop is CASREGGWSTDTQYF. The CDR3 DNA follows: TGTGCCAGTAGAGAGGGGGGATGGAGCACAGATACGCAGTATTTT.

The gene calls are TRBV7-3 and TRBJ2-2, with D possibly being TRBD2 (7 bases). Germline loops: CDR1 SGHTA, CDR2 FQGTGA. Between the trimmed V and J ends, which lost 5 bases and 1 base, there was a span of 20 bases. This CDR3 has 18 residues. CDR3 sequence reads: CASSASGGASGNTGELFF. Here the CDR3 DNA reads TGTGCCAGCAGCGCCTCTGGGGGGGCTAGCGGGAACACCGGGGAGCTGTTTTTT.

The V call is TRBV5-1, the J call TRBJ2-1; 14 nucleotides match TRBD2. Germline lookup yields CDR1 SGHRS and CDR2 YFSETQ. The J segment lost 8 bases and the V segment lost 3 bases, leaving 7 bases of the junction unmatched. This CDR3 spans 16 amino acids. The chain's CDR3 is CASSSGTSGSRDEQFF. The CDR3, as DNA: TGCGCCAGCAGCTCCGGGACTAGCGGGAGTCGCGATGAGCAGTTCTTC.